This TCR beta chain derives from a study of OX40 agonist ivuxolimab in advanced cancers. At the level of the study: Ivuxolimab, an agonistic anti-OX40 (CD134) antibody, was given to patients. All patients had ivuxolimab intravenously every 2 weeks at 0.01 to 10 mg/kg. Those treated in dose escalation had hepatocellular carcinoma, melanoma, renal cell cancer or head and neck cancer.

A note on this clone: Its antigen is as yet unknown.

The CDR3 runs to 11 residues. Deletions cut 2 bases from V and 2 bases from J, with 1 base between. The germline V gene encodes CDR1 MNHNS and CDR2 SASEGT. Study-level points and caveats: Among T cells, CD8+ cells averaged more expanded clones than CD4+ cells.

Assay: immunoSEQ multiplex PCR; the TCRdb copy retains only in-frame clones and omits some. The sample has roughly 89,000 clones, just under 90% seen once. V gene TRBV6-1 combines with J gene TRBJ2-7; D remains unclear. The sequence was collected from an adult with an advanced solid tumor such as melanoma, head and neck, liver or kidney cancer. Sequenced material: CD4+ or CD8+ T cells sorted from blood, taken in a trial of the OX40 agonist ivuxolimab. The CDR3 reads CASSEPYEQYF. CDR3 sequence (DNA): TGTGCCAGCAGTGAACCCTACGAGCAGTACTTC.